This T cell receptor (beta chain) comes out of a study of control samples from healthy donors and cancer patients. Germline V lookup: CDR1 MNHEY, CDR2 SMNVEV (reference sequence). The CDR3 covers 16 residues. V gave up 7 bases and J gave up 0 bases; unmatched junction bases: 9. Method: immunoSEQ multiplex PCR; TCRdb's copy keeps in-frame clones and lacks some. Of about 120,000 clones listed, more than 70% are singletons. The V and J genes are TRBV27 and TRBJ2-1, with 7 bases aligning to TRBD1. The receptor's source is a man aged 45-60 years in good health. Input material: blood. Here the CDR3 reads CASKLKTGSSYNEQFF. The CDR3 region has the DNA TGTGCCAGCAAGCTTAAGACAGGGAGCTCCTACAATGAGCAGTTCTTC.